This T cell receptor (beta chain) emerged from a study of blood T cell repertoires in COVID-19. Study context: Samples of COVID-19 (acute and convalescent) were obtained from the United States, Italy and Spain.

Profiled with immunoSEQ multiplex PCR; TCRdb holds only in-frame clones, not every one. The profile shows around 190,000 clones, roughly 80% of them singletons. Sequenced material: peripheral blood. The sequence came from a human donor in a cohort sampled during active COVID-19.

The CDR3 DNA sequence: TGTGCCAGCAGTTTCACGGACAGGGTGAGAGGCTACACCTTC. Translated, it gives CASSFTDRVRGYTF. The chain recombines TRBV28 with TRBJ1-2; 8 positions match TRBD1. Losses at the gene ends were 3 bases for V and 8 bases for J; bases not matched to a gene: 8. From germline, CDR1 is MDHEN and CDR2 SYDVKM. The CDR3 contains 14 residues.